Listed here are 25 T cell receptor beta chains from one sample, sequenced in a study of CD8 T cells in Susac syndrome. A quantity of about 0.45 to 1 ug RNA underwent reverse transcription using random hexamers. MiXCR, applied by TCRdb to the immunoSEQ multiplex PCR reads, yields one record per CDR3 protein. The sample has 75,000 to 95,000 distinct CDR3 sequences, under 95% seen once. Sample: CD8+ T cells from PBMCs. All receptors derive from a human donor with Susac syndrome.

In this sample, this clonotype turned up a few times. V usage is TRBV6-1 and J usage is TRBJ2-5, with D maybe TRBD1 (6 bases). CDR3 length: 13 amino acids. Germline values: CDR1 MNHNS, CDR2 SASEGT. The V end was cut by 8 bases, the J end by 5 bases, with 15 bases between. The DNA for the CDR3 is TGTGCCAGCTCGCAGGGGCTGGGTGAGACCCAGTACTTC. Translated, it gives CASSQGLGETQYF.

Comments on this clonotype: Compared with germline, one end of the junction differs, possibly owing to a read error. This chain connects TRBV6-2 or TRBV6-3 to TRBJ2-7; unclear D gene. This CDR3 contains 11 residues. Germline CDR1 reads MNHEY; CDR2 reads SVGEGT. The DNA of the CDR3 is TGTGCCAGCAGTTACTCCCACGAGCAGTACTTC. Protein: CASSYSHEQYF.

V usage is TRBV29-1 and J usage is TRBJ1-1; 7 bases are a match to TRBD1. Germline CDR1 SQVTM, CDR2 ANQGSEA. After removal of 1 base from V and 0 bases from J, the junction contained 5 bases not matched to a gene. The CDR3 length is 15 residues. In nucleotides, the CDR3 is TGCAGCGTTGAAGGTAGGGGGCGGATGAACACTGAAGCTTTCTTT. Translation: CSVEGRGRMNTEAFF.

This clonotype was observed once. The junction departs from germline at one end; a sequencing error may be responsible. The gene calls are TRBV4-1 and TRBJ2-1; D assignment may be TRBD1 or TRBD2 (6 bases each). This CDR3 comprises 14 residues. The germline CDR1 and CDR2 sequences are MGHRA and YSYEKL. In DNA form, the CDR3 reads TGCGCCAGCGGCCAAGCGGAGGGGGTTTATGAGCAGTTCTTC. Its translation: CASGQAEGVYEQFF.

The V and J genes are TRBV25-1 and TRBJ1-5, with 8 bases aligning to TRBD1. V lost 8 bases, J lost 3 bases, and 9 bases stayed unmatched. In germline, CDR1 is MGHDK, CDR2 SYGVNS. The CDR3 is 15 residues long. The CDR3 DNA reads TGTGCCAGCTCTCTAGGGGGACAGGACAATCAGCCCCAGCATTTT. The encoded protein is CASSLGGQDNQPQHF.

This chain uses TRBV29-1 with TRBJ2-1; D unresolved. V was pared by 0 bases and J by 5 bases, with 14 bases between. The CDR3 covers 15 residues. Per the germline V gene, CDR1 is SQVTM and CDR2 is ANQGSEA. The CDR3 DNA reads as TGCAGCGTTGAAGAGCCCTCCAGGTACAACAATGAGCAGTTCTTC. Translation: CSVEEPSRYNNEQFF.

The V and J genes are TRBV20-1 and TRBJ1-1, with D tentatively TRBD1 (5 bases). Per germline, CDR1 DFQATT and CDR2 SNEGSKA (reference sequence). Deletions cut 6 bases from V and 0 bases from J, with 14 bases between. The CDR3 is made up of 14 amino acids. The CDR3 is CSATVGRLNTEAFF. The DNA of the CDR3 is TGCAGTGCCACGGTGGGACGGTTGAACACTGAAGCTTTCTTT.

The chain is built from TRBV9 and TRBJ2-1; TRBD1 aligns across 7 bases. This CDR3 is 16 amino acids long. Germline V lookup: CDR1 SGDLS, CDR2 YYNGEE. V shed 5 bases, J shed 8 bases, and the junction held 16 bases outside the gene matches. Written as DNA, the CDR3 is TGTGCCAGCAGTTCCTCCACAGGGGCCCACCCTGATGAGCAGTTCTTC. Translated: CASSSSTGAHPDEQFF. The full variable domain, its missing parts supplied by reference TRBV9 and TRBJ2-1, is DSGVTQTPKHLITATGQRVTLRCSPRSGDLSVYWYQQSLDQGLQFLIQYYNGEERAKGNILERFSAQQFPDLHSELNLSSLELGDSALYFCASSSSTGAHPDEQFFGPGTRLTVL.

V and J are TRBV9 and TRBJ2-1; D is unresolved. V was pared by 4 bases and J by 6 bases, with 20 bases between. Germline V gives CDR1 SGDLS, CDR2 YYNGEE. CDR3 size: 16 residues. The CDR3 protein is CASSPFSALVSNEQFF. In DNA, the CDR3 is TGTGCCAGCAGCCCTTTCTCAGCGTTAGTCAGCAATGAGCAGTTCTTC.

This rearrangement joins TRBV19 to TRBJ1-5; a possible D gene is TRBD1 (6 bases). The germline CDR1 and CDR2 sequences are LNHDA and SQIVND (reference sequence). V was clipped by 7 bases and J by 1 base, with 17 bases between them. The CDR3 contains 16 residues. The DNA for the CDR3 is TGTGCCAGTAAAGTGTACGAGGGGGGAAGCAATCAGCCCCAGCATTTT. Encoded protein: CASKVYEGGSNQPQHF.

Turning to this clonotype: At one end the junction does not follow the germline gene, possibly because of a read error. The rearrangement uses TRBV25-1 and TRBJ2-7; D tentatively reads TRBD1 or TRBD2 (5 bases each). This CDR3 has 11 amino acids. Germline CDR1 is MGHDK and CDR2 is SYGVNS. The CDR3 region has the DNA TGTGCCAGCAGTAGAGGGGACGAACAGTACTTC. It yields the protein CASSRGDEQYF.

The V call is TRBV12-3 or TRBV12-4, the J call TRBJ2-1; no reliable D call. This CDR3 region has 12 residues. V was cut by 6 bases and J by 9 bases, with 12 bases left in between. CDR3 sequence reads: CASRGTTGEQFF. The CDR3 DNA is TGTGCCAGCAGAGGAACGACGGGTGAGCAGTTCTTC.

V gene TRBV19 combines with J gene TRBJ2-1, with D maybe TRBD1 (6 bases). This CDR3 spans 15 amino acids. Germline CDR1 and CDR2: LNHDA and SQIVND (reference sequence). V lost 6 bases, J lost 6 bases, and 18 bases lay in between. The CDR3 sequence is CASRGPARDINEQFF. In DNA form, the CDR3 reads TGTGCCAGTAGGGGACCCGCCCGGGACATCAATGAGCAGTTCTTC.

V usage is TRBV29-1 and J usage is TRBJ2-1; maybe TRBD1 (5 bases). This CDR3 spans 11 amino acids. Germline CDR1 SQVTM, CDR2 ANQGSEA. V was cut by 6 bases and J by 3 bases, with 6 bases left in between. The CDR3 loop is CSVDSYNEQFF. The CDR3 DNA reads TGCAGCGTCGACAGCTACAATGAGCAGTTCTTC.

The chain couples TRBV19 to TRBJ1-5; D is unresolved. From germline, CDR1 is LNHDA and CDR2 SQIVND (reference sequence). The CDR3 sequence is 13 residues long. V lost 3 bases to trimming and J lost 6 bases, with 9 bases between them. Here the CDR3 reads CASSIQEGQPQHF. CDR3 nucleotides: TGTGCCAGTAGTATTCAGGAGGGTCAGCCCCAGCATTTT.

This clonotype is a singleton in its sample. The chain has TRBV12-3 or TRBV12-4 and TRBJ1-2; 9 nucleotides match TRBD1. CDR3 length: 14 residues. V lost 5 bases, J lost 8 bases, and 9 bases stayed unmatched. Here the CDR3 reads CASSLRDRGRGYTF. The CDR3, as DNA: TGTGCCAGCAGTCTACGCGACAGGGGGAGAGGCTACACCTTC.

J is TRBJ2-7 and V is TRBV6-6; no clear D. CDR3 size: 13 residues. Trimming removed 5 bases from V and 2 bases from J, with 10 bases in between. The germline V gene has CDR1 MNHNY and CDR2 SVGAGI (reference sequence). CDR3 in amino acids: CASSPPNPYEQYF. The CDR3 DNA sequence: TGTGCCAGCAGTCCTCCGAATCCCTACGAGCAGTACTTC.

The chain is built from TRBV19 and TRBJ2-7; the D gene is possibly TRBD1 (6 bases). Germline V gene data show CDR1 as LNHDA and CDR2 as SQIVND (reference sequence). Between the trimmed V and J ends, which lost 5 bases and 0 bases, there was a span of 14 bases. This CDR3 is 15 amino acids long. The CDR3 DNA is TGTGCCAGTAGTTTAAGACAGGTTGCCTCCTACGAGCAGTACTTC. This gives the protein CASSLRQVASYEQYF.

This chain uses TRBV5-1 with TRBJ2-7; D remains unclear. Germline CDR1 and CDR2: SGHRS and YFSETQ. The CDR3 totals 13 residues. Trimming stripped 0 bases from V and 2 bases from J, with 6 bases between. DNA of the CDR3: TGCGCCAGCAGCTTGGAAGGACCCTACGAGCAGTACTTC. Translated, it gives CASSLEGPYEQYF.

The rearrangement links TRBV29-1 to TRBJ1-2; D uncertain. This CDR3 is 13 amino acids long. V dropped 1 base and J dropped 0 bases, with 6 bases sitting between them. Germline V gene data show CDR1 as SQVTM and CDR2 as ANQGSEA. The CDR3 DNA follows: TGCAGCGTTGAAGTACAGACTAACTATGGCTACACCTTC. Its translation is CSVEVQTNYGYTF.

The chain couples TRBV19 to TRBJ2-1, with 9 bases identical to TRBD2. The V gene's germline CDR1 is LNHDA and CDR2 SQIVND (reference sequence). Trimming cost V 8 bases and J 8 bases; bases outside gene matches: 13. The CDR3 has 15 amino acids. The CDR3 coding sequence is TGTGCCAGTTTCCCCGGGACTAGCAGTTTCGATGAGCAGTTCTTC. Translating it yields CASFPGTSSFDEQFF.

This sequence joins TRBV7-9 and TRBJ2-1; 9 positions agree with TRBD1. Germline V CDR1 and CDR2: SEHNR, FQNEAQ (reference sequence). This CDR3 has 15 residues. V shed 7 bases and J 7 bases; nucleotides not matched to a gene: 11. In DNA form, the CDR3 reads TGTGCCAGCACCCCAACCGGGACAGGGAGAAATGAGCAGTTCTTC. It specifies CASTPTGTGRNEQFF. Supplemented by reference TRBV7-9 and TRBJ2-1, the full variable domain reads DTGVSQNPRHKITKRGQNVTFRCDPISEHNRLYWYRQTLGQGPEFLTYFQNEAQLEKSRLLSDRFSAERPKGSFSTLEIQRTEQGDSAMYLCASTPTGTGRNEQFFGPGTRLTVL.

The chain carries TRBV6-6 and TRBJ2-7; no clear D. The CDR3 covers 12 residues. From germline, CDR1 is MNHNY and CDR2 SVGAGI (reference sequence). V was trimmed by 2 bases and J by 4 bases, leaving 6 bases between them. The CDR3 spells CASSYVGYEQYF. CDR3 nucleotides: TGTGCCAGCAGTTACGTGGGGTACGAGCAGTACTTC.

The V call is TRBV28, the J call TRBJ1-1, with no clear D. The CDR3 is made up of 15 amino acids. Trimming cost V 7 bases and J 1 base, with 16 bases left between them. The germline V gene has CDR1 MDHEN and CDR2 SYDVKM. The CDR3, as DNA: TGTGCCAGCATACGGGCGTACAGCCCGAACACTGAAGCTTTCTTT. Its protein product is CASIRAYSPNTEAFF. The whole variable domain, remainder taken from reference TRBV28 and TRBJ1-1, is DVKVTQSSRYLVKRTGEKVFLECVQDMDHENMFWYRQDPGLGLRLIYFSYDVKMKEKGDIPEGYSVSREKKERFSLILESASTNQTSMYLCASIRAYSPNTEAFFGQGTRLTVV.

This sequence joins TRBV20-1 and TRBJ1-5; D is ambiguous. This CDR3 is 12 amino acids long. Between the trimmed V and J ends, which lost 5 bases and 6 bases, there was a span of 11 bases. Germline loops: CDR1 DFQATT, CDR2 SNEGSKA (reference sequence). The CDR3 DNA reads as TGCAGTGCTGTTTTTGGCGGTCAGCCCCAGCATTTT. It codes for CSAVFGGQPQHF.